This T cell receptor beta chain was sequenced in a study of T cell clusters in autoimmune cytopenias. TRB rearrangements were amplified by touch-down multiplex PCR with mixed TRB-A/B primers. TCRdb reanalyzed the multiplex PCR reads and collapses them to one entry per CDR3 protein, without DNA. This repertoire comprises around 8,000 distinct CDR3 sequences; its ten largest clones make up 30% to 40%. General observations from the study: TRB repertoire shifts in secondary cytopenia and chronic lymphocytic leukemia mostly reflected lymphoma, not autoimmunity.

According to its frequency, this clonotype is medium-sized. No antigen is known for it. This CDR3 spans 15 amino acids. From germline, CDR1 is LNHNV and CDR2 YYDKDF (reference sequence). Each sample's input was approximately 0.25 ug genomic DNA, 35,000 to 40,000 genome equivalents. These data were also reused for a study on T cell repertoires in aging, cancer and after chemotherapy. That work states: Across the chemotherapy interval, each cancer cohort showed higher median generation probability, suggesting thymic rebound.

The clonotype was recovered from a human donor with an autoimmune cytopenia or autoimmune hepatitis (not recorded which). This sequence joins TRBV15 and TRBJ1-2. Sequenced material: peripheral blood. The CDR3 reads CATSRDTQGSYGYTF.